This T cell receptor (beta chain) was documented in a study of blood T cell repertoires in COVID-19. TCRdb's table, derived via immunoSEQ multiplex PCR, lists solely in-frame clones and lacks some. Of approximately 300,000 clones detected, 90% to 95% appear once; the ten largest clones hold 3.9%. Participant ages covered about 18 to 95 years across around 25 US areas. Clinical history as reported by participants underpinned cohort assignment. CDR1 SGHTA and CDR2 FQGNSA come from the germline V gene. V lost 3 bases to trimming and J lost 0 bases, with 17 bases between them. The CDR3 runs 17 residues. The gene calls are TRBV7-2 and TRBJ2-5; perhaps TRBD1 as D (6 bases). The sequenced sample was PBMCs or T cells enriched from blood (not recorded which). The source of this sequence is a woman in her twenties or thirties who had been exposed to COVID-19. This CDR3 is CASSLVIQGKYQETQYF. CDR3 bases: TGTGCCAGCAGCTTGGTAATTCAGGGGAAGTACCAAGAGACCCAGTACTTC.